This T cell receptor beta chain was obtained from a study of blood T cell repertoires in COVID-19. Turning to the study itself: The study drew acute and convalescent COVID-19 samples from the United States, Italy and Spain. Sources were T cells, B-cell-depleted T cells, or PBMCs; the material itself was cDNA or gDNA.

The CDR3 length is 12 residues. V shed 7 bases, J shed 6 bases, and the junction held 2 bases outside the gene matches. Patients from Seattle were sampled longitudinally, starting during active infection. Per the original data handling: By means of reference gene primer amplification, nucleated cell counts were estimated. Profiled with immunoSEQ multiplex PCR; TCRdb holds only in-frame clones, not every one. V and J calls and clone size are copied from that table; D and trimming were computed from the DNA. The sample carries about 500,000 clones, around nine tenths recorded once. The source of this sequence is a woman in her forties or fifties with COVID-19, enrolled during active disease. The sequenced sample consisted of peripheral blood. The V and J genes are TRBV12-3 or TRBV12-4 and TRBJ2-1; TRBD1 matches 8 bases. The CDR3 reads CASTTGGNEQFF. For the CDR3, the DNA is TGTGCCAGCACCACAGGGGGCAATGAGCAGTTCTTC.